A single T cell receptor (beta chain) is shown here with its context. Germline-derived CDR1 and CDR2 are KGHDR and SFDVKD. The CDR3 length is 21 residues. Losses at the gene ends were 9 bases for V and 0 bases for J; bases not matched to a gene: 23. This sample was taken from a study of blood T cell repertoires in COVID-19. Original processing methods: Researchers report that nucleated cell counts were estimated from reference gene primer amplification. Here immunoSEQ multiplex PCR was the method, and the copy in TCRdb shows in-frame clones only, minus some. V, J and clone size derive from that table, while D and trimming were established from the DNA sequence. This repertoire shows almost 250,000 clones, about 89% found once; its top ten account for 4.1%. The cohort comprised adults aged roughly 18 to 95 years residing in around 25 US areas.

The chain carries TRBV24-1 and TRBJ2-1; 9 nucleotides align to TRBD2. Sequenced: PBMCs or T cells enriched from blood (not recorded which). The sequence was collected from a woman in her thirties who had recovered from COVID-19. CDR3 nucleotides: TGTGCCACCTCTTCGGGTTCTGGAATAGGACTAGCGCGAATCTCCTACAATGAGCAGTTCTTC. Amino acids: CATSSGSGIGLARISYNEQFF.